A single sample gave rise to the 19 T cell receptor beta chains below, sequenced in a study of tumor-infiltrating lymphocytes in oesophageal squamous cell carcinoma. In TCRdb, the PCR reads were re-called with MiXCR into one record per CDR3 protein. The sample yields 9,500 to 15,000 distinct CDR3 sequences, around 59% seen once. What was sequenced was esophageal tumor tissue. These receptors all come from a female donor with esophageal squamous cell carcinoma.

This chain links TRBV7-9 with TRBJ2-4; tentatively, D is TRBD1 or TRBD2 (5 bases each). The DNA matches TRBJ2-7 better at its end, which makes the J call doubtful. CDR3 length equals 14 residues. Germline-derived CDR1 and CDR2 are SEHNR and FQNEAQ (reference sequence). The CDR3 loop reads CASSRRDRAGEQYF. CDR3 sequence (DNA): TGTGCCAGCAGCAGACGGGACCGGGCTGGCGAGCAGTACTTC.

This clonotype was picked up many times. Because the CDR3 is missing its conserved closing phenylalanine or tryptophan, this is likely a read error. It is unclear where the CDR3 begins or ends on the DNA, so no DNA is shown, and the CDR3 is as TCRdb lists it. The chain's CDR3 is CASSKRGFGYTFGS. The V and J genes are TRBV7-2 and TRBJ2-7; TRBD1 is the table's D call and was not checked against the DNA. The length of the CDR3 is 14 amino acids, counting both ends. Germline-derived CDR1 and CDR2 are SGHTA and FQGNSA.

This chain's CDR3 is CASSLGQYNEQFF. The CDR3 DNA reads as TGTGCCAGCAGCTTAGGCCAATACAATGAGCAGTTCTTC. V usage is TRBV7-3 and J usage is TRBJ2-1, with D hard to call. The CDR3 covers 13 residues. The germline V gene has CDR1 SGHTA and CDR2 FQGTGA. V gave up 2 bases and J gave up 4 bases, with 6 bases separating them.

This clonotype has a count of ten or more. CDR3 amino acids: CASSLDRENYGYTF. CDR3 nucleotide sequence: TGCGCCAGCAGCTTGGACAGGGAGAACTATGGCTACACCTTC. This sequence joins TRBV5-1 and TRBJ1-2; perhaps TRBD1 as D (6 bases). Germline V gives CDR1 SGHRS, CDR2 YFSETQ. This CDR3 is 14 amino acids long. V was pared by 0 bases and J by 2 bases, with 8 bases between.

CDR3 residues: CASSPGGWSNEQFF. DNA for the CDR3: TGTGCCAGCAGCCCAGGGGGGTGGAGCAATGAGCAGTTCTTC. The rearrangement joins TRBV12-3 or TRBV12-4 to TRBJ2-1; a possible D gene is TRBD1 (7 bases). The CDR3 loop spans 14 amino acids. Trimming left V 6 bases short and J 6 bases short, with 15 bases between.

This clonotype was recorded at least ten times. The chain is built from TRBV7-6 and TRBJ2-2; D gene ambiguous. Germline V lookup: CDR1 SGHVS, CDR2 FNYEAQ. The CDR3 loop spans 15 amino acids. V was cut by 1 base and J by 4 bases, with 10 bases left in between. CDR3 amino acids: CASSLGQFSTGELFF. The CDR3 nucleotides read TGTGCCAGCAGCTTAGGGCAGTTCAGCACCGGGGAGCTGTTTTTT.

By share, this clonotype counts as medium-sized (0.01 to 0.1%). The V gene is TRBV28, the J gene TRBJ2-7; D unresolved. This CDR3 is 11 amino acids long. V lost 5 bases to trimming and J lost 3 bases, with 5 bases between them. Germline lookup yields CDR1 MDHEN and CDR2 SYDVKM. As DNA, the CDR3 is TGTGCCAGCAGTCCACACTACGAGCAGTACTTC. Protein: CASSPHYEQYF. Complete variable domain (other parts from reference TRBV28 and TRBJ2-7): DVKVTQSSRYLVKRTGEKVFLECVQDMDHENMFWYRQDPGLGLRLIYFSYDVKMKEKGDIPEGYSVSREKKERFSLILESASTNQTSMYLCASSPHYEQYFGPGTRLTVT.

The chain joins TRBV7-2 to TRBJ1-5; TRBD1 matches at 8 bases. The CDR3 sequence is 15 residues long. Per germline, CDR1 SGHTA and CDR2 FQGNSA. J was trimmed by 7 bases and V by 3 bases; bases with no gene match: 8. The CDR3 reads CASSFGQGGWQPQHF. CDR3 bases: TGTGCCAGCAGCTTCGGACAGGGTGGTTGGCAGCCCCAGCATTTT. Complete variable domain (other parts from reference TRBV7-2 and TRBJ1-5): GAGVSQSPSNKVTEKGKDVELRCDPISGHTALYWYRQSLGQGLEFLIYFQGNSAPDKSGLPSDRFSAERTGGSVSTLTIQRTQQEDSAVYLCASSFGQGGWQPQHFGDGTRLSIL.

This clonotype was counted a few times. The chain uses TRBV7-2 and TRBJ1-2, with D perhaps matching TRBD1 (6 bases). Germline loops: CDR1 SGHTA, CDR2 FQGNSA. The V end was cut by 2 bases, the J end by 8 bases, with 21 bases between. The CDR3 consists of 16 residues. CDR3 sequence: CASSLNAGGTLRGYTF. The CDR3 nucleotides read TGTGCCAGCAGCTTAAATGCCGGGGGGACACTGAGGGGCTACACCTTC.

This clonotype is medium-sized by share. J is TRBJ2-7 and V is TRBV7-3; D is undetermined. The V end was cut by 3 bases, the J end by 3 bases, with 6 bases between. CDR1 SGHTA and CDR2 FQGTGA come from the germline V gene. The CDR3 has 12 residues. Here the CDR3 reads CASSFDGYEQYF. The CDR3 nucleotides read TGTGCCAGCAGCTTCGACGGCTACGAGCAGTACTTC.

The sample holds many counts of this clonotype. This rearrangement joins TRBV6-2 or TRBV6-3 to TRBJ2-7, with TRBD1 matching 10 bases. The CDR3 length is 15 residues. The V gene's germline CDR1 is MNHEY and CDR2 SVGEGT. J gave up 5 bases and V 2 bases, and 6 bases lay outside the gene matches. Here the CDR3 DNA reads TGTGCCAGCAGTTACGGGGGACAGGGGAAAAACGAGCAGTACTTC. Translation gives CASSYGGQGKNEQYF.

V is TRBV12-3 or TRBV12-4 and J is TRBJ2-5; D unclear. The J call is in doubt because the DNA end fits TRBJ2-6 better. The CDR3 runs 17 residues. The CDR3 bases are TGTGCCAGCAGTCCCGGGCACCTCCTCTCTGGGGCCAACGTCCTGACTTTC. Protein sequence: CASSPGHLLSGANVLTF.

The rearrangement joins TRBV11-2 to TRBJ2-5, with D perhaps TRBD2 (5 bases). The germline V and J ends were trimmed by 6 bases and 4 bases, with 9 bases remaining between them. The CDR3 has 12 residues. Germline V gives CDR1 SGHAT, CDR2 FQNNGV. The CDR3 here is CASRRSGETQYF. CDR3 bases: TGTGCCAGCAGGCGGAGCGGAGAGACCCAGTACTTC.

By its share, this clonotype is medium-sized. J is TRBJ2-2 and V is TRBV11-2; possibly TRBD1 for D (5 bases). This CDR3 is 14 amino acids long. Germline CDR1 reads SGHAT; CDR2 reads FQNNGV. The ends were cut back, 5 bases at V and 3 bases at J, with 10 bases in the middle. The CDR3 coding sequence is TGTGCCAGCAGCGTGCAGGGTTACACCGGGGAGCTGTTTTTT. The encoded protein is CASSVQGYTGELFF.

Notes on this clonotype: At one end, the junction sequence differs from germline, possibly due to a read error. The chain has TRBV7-6 and TRBJ2-4; D might be TRBD2 (6 bases). The last part of the DNA fits TRBJ2-5 better; the J call may be wrong. The germline CDR1 and CDR2 sequences are SGHVS and FNYEAQ. This CDR3 is 15 amino acids long. CDR3 amino acids: CASSLLGGYQETQYF. CDR3 DNA: TGTGCTAGCAGCCTGCTGGGAGGTTACCAAGAGACCCAGTACTTC.

This clonotype has a handful of counts. The chain uses TRBV9 and TRBJ1-3, with a tentative D call TRBD1 (5 bases). Germline values: CDR1 SGDLS, CDR2 YYNGEE. This CDR3 comprises 13 residues. Trimming removed 2 bases at V and 3 bases at J, with 6 bases between. The CDR3: CASSVGDGNTIYF. The CDR3 bases are TGTGCCAGCAGCGTGGGGGATGGAAACACCATATATTTT. The full variable domain, completed using reference TRBV9 and TRBJ1-3, is DSGVTQTPKHLITATGQRVTLRCSPRSGDLSVYWYQQSLDQGLQFLIQYYNGEERAKGNILERFSAQQFPDLHSELNLSSLELGDSALYFCASSVGDGNTIYFGEGSWLTVV.

The chain carries TRBV28 and TRBJ2-1; D uncertain. Trimming pared 3 bases from V and 3 bases from J, leaving 12 bases between. The CDR3 is 15 amino acids. In germline, CDR1 is MDHEN, CDR2 SYDVKM. In DNA form, the CDR3 reads TGTGCCAGCAGTTTTCTGGGTATCGGCTACAATGAGCAGTTCTTC. As protein: CASSFLGIGYNEQFF. The complete variable domain, with remaining parts taken from reference TRBV28 and TRBJ2-1, reads DVKVTQSSRYLVKRTGEKVFLECVQDMDHENMFWYRQDPGLGLRLIYFSYDVKMKEKGDIPEGYSVSREKKERFSLILESASTNQTSMYLCASSFLGIGYNEQFFGPGTRLTVL.

This clonotype was counted only a few times. This chain links TRBV20-1 with TRBJ2-5; 9 bases agree with TRBD1. Germline-derived CDR1 and CDR2 are DFQATT and SNEGSKA (reference sequence). The CDR3 loop spans 16 amino acids. V lost 8 bases and J lost 2; bases outside the gene matches: 15. The CDR3, as DNA: TGCAGTACAGGGGGCTGGCTAGCGCCAACTCAAGAGACCCAGTACTTC. It translates to CSTGGWLAPTQETQYF.

At least ten counts were recorded for this clonotype. The chain is built from TRBV7-9 and TRBJ2-1; 10 nucleotides line up with TRBD1. TRBJ2-7 explains the end of the DNA better; the J call may be wrong. Germline V CDR1 and CDR2: SEHNR, FQNEAQ (reference sequence). This CDR3 contains 15 residues. The CDR3: CASSNRDRGSYEQYF. Here the CDR3 DNA reads TGTGCCAGCAGCAACCGGGACAGGGGCTCCTACGAGCAGTACTTC.